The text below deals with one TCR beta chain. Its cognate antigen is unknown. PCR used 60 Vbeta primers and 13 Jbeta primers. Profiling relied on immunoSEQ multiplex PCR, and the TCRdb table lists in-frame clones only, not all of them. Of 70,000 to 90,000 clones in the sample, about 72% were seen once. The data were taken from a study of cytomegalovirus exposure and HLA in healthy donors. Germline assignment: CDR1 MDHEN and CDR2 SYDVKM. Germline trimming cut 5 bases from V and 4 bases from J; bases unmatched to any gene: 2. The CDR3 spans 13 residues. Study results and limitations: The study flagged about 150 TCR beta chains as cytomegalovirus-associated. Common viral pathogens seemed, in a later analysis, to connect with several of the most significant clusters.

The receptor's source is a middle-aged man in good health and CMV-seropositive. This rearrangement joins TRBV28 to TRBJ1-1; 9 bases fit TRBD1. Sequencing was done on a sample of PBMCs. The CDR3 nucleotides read TGTGCCAGCAGTCAGACAGGGGGCACTGAAGCTTTCTTT. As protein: CASSQTGGTEAFF.